This T cell receptor beta chain appears in the sequencing data of a study of cytomegalovirus exposure and HLA in healthy donors. Study-wide results and limits: Sequencing likely caused a cluster of highly shared sequence variants. Specific recognition of CMV antigens was confirmed in vitro for a few chains (all CMV-associated). The authors later found HLA-associated TCR beta chains more clonally expanded than equally common others. Some TCR beta chains (around 180 of them) were listed as cytomegalovirus-associated.

With 60 Vbeta and 13 Jbeta primers, the PCR was carried out. Assay: immunoSEQ multiplex PCR; the TCRdb copy retains only in-frame clones and omits some. The table includes 60,000 to 75,000 clones, approximately 60% detected once. The CDR3 is 15 residues long. Trimming cost V 5 bases and J 5 bases; bases outside gene matches: 11. The germline V gene has CDR1 SGHTA and CDR2 FQGNSA. This clone was counted a few times. Its antigen remains unknown. The origin of this receptor is a woman aged 45-65 years in good health and CMV-seronegative. V and J are TRBV7-2 and TRBJ1-1; 7 bases fit TRBD1. Sequencing was carried out using PBMCs. The CDR3 coding sequence is TGTGCCAGCAGCCAGGACCAAGGGGGCGAGACTGAAGCTTTCTTT. Its translation is CASSQDQGGETEAFF.